The rows below give T cell receptor beta chains drawn from one sample of a study of regulatory T cells in long-lasting Graves disease. A single record per CDR3 protein comes from TCRdb applying MiXCR to the multiplex PCR reads. The sample lists 360,000 or so distinct CDR3 sequences, about an eighth occurring once. A further study also used this sample, focusing on T cells in Graves' hyperthyroidism and ophthalmopathy.

The sequences come from peripheral blood mononuclear cells (PBMCs), collected at new diagnosis, from a patient treated with antithyroid drugs. The origin of the receptors is a woman under 30 with Graves disease. Both conserved end residues are part of each CDR3. Each record gives: D gene, V gene, J gene, clone size, CDR3 protein, CDR3 DNA. D genes are given only for firm matches. Clone sizes are given selectively: once, few, many, or a class where the clone is expanded.

-	TRBV7-9	TRBJ2-2	many	CASSLEDDIKNTGELFF	TGTGCCAGCAGCTTAGAGGACGACATTAAGAACACCGGGGAGCTGTTTTTT
-	TRBV20-1	TRBJ2-5	many	CSARVLGFQETQYF	TGCAGTGCTAGAGTTTTGGGTTTTCAAGAGACCCAGTACTTC
TRBD1	TRBV5-1	TRBJ1-2	many	CASSLLRGIYGYTF	TGCGCCAGCAGCTTGCTCAGGGGGATCTATGGCTACACCTTC
-	TRBV30	TRBJ1-2	-	CAWSAGYGYTF	TGTGCCTGGAGTGCCGGCTATGGCTACACCTTC
-	TRBV6-2/TRBV6-3	TRBJ1-2	many	CASSYSGRLNYGYTF	TGTGCCAGCAGTTACTCGGGCAGGTTGAACTATGGCTACACCTTC
TRBD2	TRBV25-1	TRBJ2-6	-	CASGLAGANVLTF	TGTGCCAGCGGACTAGCGGGGGCCAACGTCCTGACTTTC
TRBD2	TRBV29-1	TRBJ2-1	-	CSVEGSSGSSYNEQFF	TGCAGCGTCGAGGGCTCTAGCGGGAGCTCCTACAATGAGCAGTTCTTC
-	TRBV2	TRBJ1-2	many	CASIRTENYGYTF	TGTGCCAGCATTCGGACAGAAAACTATGGCTACACCTTC
-	TRBV11-2	TRBJ2-2	-	CASSEIPNTGELFF	TGTGCCAGCAGTGAGATACCGAACACCGGGGAGCTGTTTTTT
TRBD1	TRBV12-3/TRBV12-4	TRBJ2-1	many	CASSTDRVGATFNEQFF	TGTGCCAGCAGTACGGACAGGGTTGGTGCCACTTTCAATGAGCAGTTCTTC
-	TRBV6-1	TRBJ1-1	many	CASSPFWNTEAFF	TGTGCCAGCAGCCCCTTTTGGAACACTGAAGCTTTCTTT
TRBD1	TRBV11-1	TRBJ1-1	many	CASSRGTGDEAFF	TGTGCCAGCAGTCGTGGGACAGGGGATGAAGCTTTCTTT
TRBD2	TRBV6-1	TRBJ2-1	many	CASSPHTSGLWNEQFF	TGTGCCAGCAGCCCACATACTAGCGGGTTATGGAATGAGCAGTTCTTC
-	TRBV18	TRBJ2-5	-	CASSPLATHTGTSGGPSYF	TGTGCCAGCTCACCACTTGCGACCCACACCGGGACATCTGGTGGACCTTCATACTTC
-	TRBV7-9	TRBJ1-3	-	CASSEAGTGNTIYF	TGTGCCAGCAGCGAAGCGGGAACTGGAAACACCATATATTTT
-	TRBV10-3	TRBJ2-1	-	CAISVGGSPYNEQFF	TGTGCCATCAGTGTCGGGGGTTCTCCCTACAATGAGCAGTTCTTC
TRBD2	TRBV2	TRBJ2-1	many	CASSDMATSGSDEQFF	TGTGCCAGCAGTGATATGGCGACTAGCGGGAGTGATGAGCAGTTCTTC
-	TRBV24-1	TRBJ1-5	many	CATSDSGKGSNQPQHF	TGTGCCACCAGTGATTCGGGGAAGGGGAGCAATCAGCCCCAGCATTTT
TRBD1	TRBV5-8	TRBJ1-2	-	CASSGGSGQGALLNGYTF	TGTGCCAGCAGCGGGGGGTCGGGACAGGGGGCACTGTTGAATGGCTACACCTTC
TRBD2	TRBV20-1	TRBJ2-1	few	CSASGGYNEQFF	TGCAGTGCTAGCGGGGGGTACAATGAGCAGTTCTTC
TRBD2	TRBV7-2	TRBJ2-1	many	CASRHKGGTTFLSSYNEQFF	TGTGCCAGCAGGCATAAAGGCGGGACTACCTTTCTAAGCTCCTACAATGAGCAGTTCTTC
TRBD1	TRBV29-1	TRBJ1-2	many	CSVAQGAGYTF	TGCAGCGTTGCTCAGGGGGCTGGCTACACCTTC
-	TRBV29-1	TRBJ2-7	many	CSVELGSGEQYF	TGCAGCGTTGAACTCGGGAGCGGCGAGCAGTACTTC
-	TRBV27	TRBJ2-5	-	CATRSRGRFQGTQYF	TGTGCCACCCGGTCCCGGGGGCGGTTTCAAGGGACCCAGTACTTC
-	TRBV3-1	TRBJ2-1	many	CASSQHGSYNEQFF	TGTGCCAGCAGCCAGCATGGCTCCTACAATGAGCAGTTCTTC
-	TRBV7-9	TRBJ2-2	many	CASSGRTTANTGELFF	TGTGCCAGCAGTGGGCGCACAACCGCGAACACCGGGGAGCTGTTTTTT
TRBD1	TRBV6-5	TRBJ1-1	-	CASSYEQGASTEAFF	TGTGCCAGCAGTTACGAACAGGGGGCGAGCACTGAAGCTTTCTTT
-	TRBV20-1	TRBJ2-5	many	CSGLFGGEETQYF	TGCAGCGGTCTTTTCGGGGGTGAAGAGACCCAGTACTTC
TRBD1	TRBV11-3	TRBJ1-1	many	CASSLGTGTENTEAFF	TGTGCCAGCAGCTTAGGTACCGGGACAGAGAACACTGAAGCTTTCTTT
TRBD2	TRBV12-3/TRBV12-4	TRBJ2-1	many	CASSLHSAWGNRGKIASGSTEQFF	TGTGCCAGCAGTTTACACAGTGCTTGGGGGAACAGGGGGAAAATCGCTAGCGGGAGCACGGAGCAGTTCTTC
TRBD1	TRBV2	TRBJ1-2	many	CAWLQGGDGYTF	TGTGCCTGGCTGCAGGGGGGAGATGGCTACACCTTC
-	TRBV9	TRBJ2-7	-	CASSLLFEATEQYF	TGTGCCAGCAGCCTACTGTTCGAGGCAACGGAGCAGTACTTC
TRBD2	TRBV2	TRBJ2-1	-	CASSEGSGGNEQFF	TGTGCCAGCAGTGAGGGTAGCGGGGGGAATGAGCAGTTCTTC
-	TRBV12-3/TRBV12-4	TRBJ2-1	few	CASSLATRWGFAGANEQFF	TGTGCCAGCAGTTTAGCGACTCGGTGGGGGTTCGCAGGGGCCAATGAGCAGTTCTTC
-	TRBV12-3/TRBV12-4	TRBJ2-5	many	CASSLTRTGTQYF	TGTGCCAGCAGTTTGACGAGGACGGGGACCCAGTACTTC
TRBD1	TRBV18	TRBJ1-1	-	CASSPLDRGPIEGWSNTEAFF	TGTGCCAGCTCACCCTTGGACAGGGGGCCCATCGAGGGATGGTCGAACACTGAAGCTTTCTTT
TRBD1	TRBV19	TRBJ1-4	-	CASWTGAGNEKLSF	TGTGCCAGTTGGACAGGGGCAGGGAATGAAAAACTGTCTTTT
-	TRBV30	TRBJ1-5	many	CAWSESGWEPQHF	TGTGCCTGGAGTGAATCGGGGTGGGAGCCCCAGCATTTT
TRBD1	TRBV28	TRBJ1-1	many	CASSLAGGGLGGEAFF	TGTGCCAGCAGTTTAGCGGGTGGGGGCCTAGGGGGCGAAGCTTTCTTT
TRBD1	TRBV7-9	TRBJ1-5	many	CASSYGQGGYSNQPQHF	TGTGCCAGCAGCTATGGACAGGGGGGATATAGCAATCAGCCCCAGCATTTT
-	TRBV5-8	TRBJ2-7	many	CASSSTPNSYEQYF	TGTGCCAGCAGCTCAACACCAAACTCCTACGAGCAGTACTTC
-	TRBV2	TRBJ2-1	many	CAISVFHLYNEQFF	TGTGCCATTAGCGTCTTCCATCTCTACAATGAGCAGTTCTTC
TRBD2	TRBV9	TRBJ2-7	many	CASSVGGTSSYEQYF	TGTGCCAGCAGCGTAGGAGGGACTAGCTCCTACGAGCAGTACTTC
-	TRBV4-1	TRBJ1-6	many	CASSQDPQALKIHF	TGCGCCAGCAGCCAAGACCCCCAAGCCCTAAAGATCCACTTT
-	TRBV15	TRBJ1-5	many	CATSRDTESNQPQHF	TGTGCCACCAGCAGAGACACAGAGAGCAATCAGCCCCAGCATTTT
-	TRBV6-1	TRBJ2-1	few	CASSKTQDLRFF	TGTGCCAGCAGTAAGACGCAGGACCTTCGGTTCTTC
-	TRBV20-1	TRBJ1-2	many	CSEDSSGYGYTF	TGCAGTGAGGACAGTTCGGGCTATGGCTACACCTTC
-	TRBV30	TRBJ2-4	-	CAWSDRGDIQYF	TGTGCCTGGAGCGATCGCGGGGACATTCAGTACTTC
TRBD2	TRBV4-1	TRBJ2-4	-	CASSQEGREVNIQYF	TGCGCCAGCAGCCAAGAGGGGCGGGAGGTGAACATTCAGTACTTC